This passage covers 20 T cell receptor beta chains from one sample sequenced in a study of blood T cell repertoires in COVID-19. Using immunoSEQ multiplex PCR, the repertoire was profiled, and TCRdb retains in-frame clones only, with some absent. The sample records 150,000 to 200,000 clones, under 90% being singletons. Material for sequencing was PBMCs or T cells enriched from blood (not recorded which). The source is a man in his fifties or sixties who had recovered from COVID-19.

The chain carries TRBV28 and TRBJ1-5; D is ambiguous. Trimming pared 5 bases from V and 5 bases from J, leaving 13 bases between. In germline, CDR1 is MDHEN, CDR2 SYDVKM. This CDR3 spans 14 amino acids. CDR3 nucleotides: TGTGCCAGCAGTATACTGGGCCTTGATCAGCCCCAGCATTTT. Encoded protein: CASSILGLDQPQHF.

The chain couples TRBV7-3 to TRBJ1-1; possibly TRBD1 for D (5 bases). The CDR3 spans 13 residues. Per germline, CDR1 SGHTA and CDR2 FQGTGA. Trimming shortened V by 4 bases and J by 4 bases, and 10 bases separated the two germline ends. CDR3 protein: CASSSQDSTEAFF. The CDR3 nucleotides read TGTGCCAGCAGCTCCCAAGACAGCACTGAAGCTTTCTTT. The whole variable domain, remainder taken from reference TRBV7-3 and TRBJ1-1, is GAGVSQTPSNKVTEKGKYVELRCDPISGHTALYWYRQSLGQGPEFLIYFQGTGAADDSGLPNDRFFAVRPEGSVSTLKIQRTERGDSAVYLCASSSQDSTEAFFGQGTRLTVV.

This clone was detected a few times. This rearrangement joins TRBV11-2 to TRBJ1-6; TRBD1 matches at 12 bases. The germline V gene has CDR1 SGHAT and CDR2 FQNNGV. The trim removed 3 bases at V and 10 bases at J, leaving 4 bases unmatched. The CDR3 is made up of 15 amino acids. CDR3 sequence: CASSLGTGGLSPLHF. The DNA of the CDR3 is TGTGCCAGCAGCTTGGGGACAGGGGGCTTATCACCCCTCCACTTT.

The chain uses TRBV5-4 and TRBJ2-1; D possibly corresponds to TRBD1 (5 bases). The germline V gene has CDR1 SGHNT and CDR2 YYREEE (reference sequence). This CDR3 has 15 amino acids. Trimming removed 0 bases at V and 4 bases at J, with 11 bases between. The CDR3: CASSLVQDGYNEQFF. CDR3 coding DNA: TGTGCCAGCAGCTTGGTACAGGACGGATACAATGAGCAGTTCTTC.

This chain uses TRBV2 with TRBJ1-1; D is unclear. This CDR3 contains 14 residues. Trimming removed 6 bases from V and 0 bases from J, with 11 bases in between. CDR1 is SNHLY and CDR2 is FYNNEI in the germline V gene. CDR3 region: CASSREQLNTEAFF. In nucleotides, the CDR3 is TGTGCCAGCAGCCGGGAGCAGCTGAACACTGAAGCTTTCTTT.

The CDR3 coding sequence is TGCAGCGTTGAAGTCCAGGGGCACGAGCAGTACTTC. Protein sequence: CSVEVQGHEQYF. The V gene is TRBV29-1, the J gene TRBJ2-7, with D possibly being TRBD1 (6 bases). V lost 1 base and J 5 bases, leaving 9 bases between the germline ends. The CDR3 runs to 12 residues. The germline CDR1 and CDR2 sequences are SQVTM and ANQGSEA.

This chain connects TRBV9 to TRBJ1-2; 7 bases are a match to TRBD1. V was clipped by 1 base and J by 6 bases; unmatched bases: 6. CDR3 length: 14 residues. CDR1 is SGDLS, CDR2 YYNGEE, per germline. The CDR3 spells CASSVRGRPDGYTF. The CDR3 DNA reads as TGTGCCAGCAGCGTAAGGGGGCGACCTGATGGCTACACCTTC. The full variable domain, with the rest looked up from reference TRBV9 and TRBJ1-2, is DSGVTQTPKHLITATGQRVTLRCSPRSGDLSVYWYQQSLDQGLQFLIQYYNGEERAKGNILERFSAQQFPDLHSELNLSSLELGDSALYFCASSVRGRPDGYTFGSGTRLTVV.

This clone was counted a single time. The V call is TRBV11-2, the J call TRBJ2-3, with TRBD2 matching 8 bases. Germline V CDR1 and CDR2: SGHAT, FQNNGV. The CDR3 has 17 amino acids. V trimming: 4 bases; J trimming: 2 bases; junction bases outside the gene matches: 11. CDR3 sequence reads: CASSSGTRDPSTDTQYF. Written as DNA, the CDR3 is TGTGCCAGCAGCTCCGGGACTAGGGACCCCTCCACAGATACGCAGTATTTT.

The rearrangement joins TRBV19 to TRBJ2-1; TRBD2 matches at 8 bases. This CDR3 spans 14 amino acids. Germline values: CDR1 LNHDA, CDR2 SQIVND (reference sequence). The J segment lost 9 bases and the V segment lost 6 bases, leaving 10 bases of the junction unmatched. The CDR3 DNA sequence: TGTGCCAGTAGCGAAGGACTAGCCGTCGGTGAGCAGTTCTTC. It translates to CASSEGLAVGEQFF.

J is TRBJ1-2 and V is TRBV4-2; possibly TRBD1 for D (6 bases). CDR1 is LGHNA and CDR2 is YNFKEQ in the germline V gene. This CDR3 spans 18 amino acids. Trimming took 0 bases from V and 2 from J, leaving 19 bases between them. Here the CDR3 reads CASSQEIAGAHTNYGYTF. The CDR3 DNA sequence: TGTGCCAGCAGCCAAGAAATAGCGGGGGCTCATACCAACTATGGCTACACCTTC.

This sequence joins TRBV2 and TRBJ2-7; TRBD1 matches 8 bases. V dropped 6 bases and J dropped 4; count of bases not matched to a gene: 5. CDR3 length: 13 amino acids. Germline V gives CDR1 SNHLY, CDR2 FYNNEI. CDR3 bases: TGTGCCAGCAGCGGGGACAGGCTGTACGAGCAGTACTTC. It translates to CASSGDRLYEQYF. The whole variable domain, remainder taken from reference TRBV2 and TRBJ2-7, is EPEVTQTPSHQVTQMGQEVILRCVPISNHLYFYWYRQILGQKVEFLVSFYNNEISEKSEIFDDQFSVERPDGSNFTLKIRSTKLEDSAMYFCASSGDRLYEQYFGPGTRLTVT.

The V and J genes are TRBV12-5 and TRBJ1-4; D possibly corresponds to TRBD1 (5 bases). Trimming left V 4 bases short and J 7 bases short, with 16 bases between. Germline V gene data show CDR1 as LGHNT and CDR2 as FRNRAP. The CDR3 sequence is 15 residues long. CDR3 nucleotide sequence: TGTGCTAGTGGTTCCGACGGTGGAGGGGCTGAAAAACTGTTTTTT. It specifies CASGSDGGGAEKLFF.

The rearrangement uses TRBV7-9 and TRBJ1-6, with 7 bases lining up with TRBD1. Germline V gene sequence: CDR1 SEHNR, CDR2 FQNEAQ (reference sequence). The CDR3 has 15 amino acids. The ends lost 2 bases at V and 9 bases at J; junction bases unmatched: 7. CDR3 sequence (DNA): TGTGCCAGCAGCTTATCCGGGACAGAAGGTTCACCCCTCCACTTT. Translating gives CASSLSGTEGSPLHF.

This clone was counted ten times or more. The V call is TRBV12-3 or TRBV12-4, the J call TRBJ1-6, with D hard to call. Trimming shortened V by 0 bases and J by 10 bases, and 4 bases separated the two germline ends. The CDR3 runs 12 residues. For the CDR3, the DNA is TGTGCCAGCAGTTTAGCTACATCACCCCTCCACTTT. This encodes CASSLATSPLHF.

The chain combines TRBV29-1 with TRBJ1-2, with TRBD1 as a possible D gene (5 bases). The length of the CDR3 is 13 residues. The germline V gene has CDR1 SQVTM and CDR2 ANQGSEA. V was clipped by 6 bases and J by 4 bases, with 15 bases between them. In DNA, the CDR3 is TGCAGCGTCCCGGCCAGGGCCGGCTATGGCTACACCTTC. Translation gives CSVPARAGYGYTF.

The J gene is TRBJ2-3, the V gene TRBV27; 8 bases are shared with TRBD2. CDR3 length: 15 residues. The germline V gene has CDR1 MNHEY and CDR2 SMNVEV (reference sequence). V dropped 0 bases and J dropped 4; count of bases not matched to a gene: 3. DNA of the CDR3: TGTGCCAGCAGTTTATCAGCGGGAGATGCAGATACGCAGTATTTT. Protein: CASSLSAGDADTQYF.

This clone was seen a handful of times. V usage is TRBV27 and J usage is TRBJ2-1; no clear D gene. The CDR3 sequence is 16 residues long. CDR1 and CDR2 from the germline V gene are MNHEY and SMNVEV (reference sequence). Trimming took off 3 bases at V and 1 base at J, with 13 bases between the two ends. The CDR3 DNA reads TGTGCCAGCAGTTTTGGCAGTCCTCGTTCCTACAATGAGCAGTTCTTC. Translating it yields CASSFGSPRSYNEQFF.

V is TRBV5-1 and J is TRBJ2-5, with 8 bases lining up with TRBD1. With V trimmed by 3 bases and J by 1 base, 8 bases remained unmatched. CDR1 SGHRS and CDR2 YFSETQ come from the germline V gene. The CDR3 is 16 residues long. CDR3: CASSSTTGVGQETQYF. As DNA, the CDR3 is TGCGCCAGCAGCTCCACGACAGGGGTGGGCCAAGAGACCCAGTACTTC.

The rearrangement uses TRBV10-3 and TRBJ2-2; 8 bases line up with TRBD2. CDR1 is ENHRY and CDR2 is SYGVKD in the germline V gene. The CDR3 contains 18 residues. The V gene end was trimmed by 3 bases and the J gene end by 1 base; junction bases not matched to a gene: 10. CDR3 loop: CAISDRGGTTLNTGELFF. The CDR3, as DNA: TGTGCCATCAGTGATCGGGGGGGCACTACCCTGAACACCGGGGAGCTGTTTTTT.

CDR3 DNA: TGTGCCAGCAGTCGAGGGACTGTTGAGGCGCAGTATTTT. It specifies CASSRGTVEAQYF. The chain links TRBV12-3 or TRBV12-4 to TRBJ2-3; D perhaps matches TRBD2 (6 bases). V gave up 5 bases and J gave up 10 bases, with 16 bases separating them. The CDR3 spans 13 residues.